The 26 T cell receptor beta chains presented below share a single source sample, sequenced in a study of blood T cell repertoires in COVID-19 (TCRdb year 2020). Receptors were amplified or captured by the immunoSEQ multiplex PCR assay. This is the immuneACCESS table as TCRdb keeps it, with only in-frame sequences that have V and J called. A part of the clones is gone; compared with another copy, unresolved V genes explain less than half, and the rest is unexplained. Present in this sample are tens of thousands of clones, under 85% of which were seen just once. The top ten hold 10% to 15% of the sample. The specimen was peripheral blood. These receptors came from a man in his forties or fifties with COVID-19, enrolled during active disease.

The chain joins TRBV19 to TRBJ2-3, with D hard to call. V lost 11 bases and J 3 bases, leaving 27 bases between the germline ends. Germline CDR1 is LNHDA and CDR2 is SQIVND (reference sequence). The CDR3 runs 17 residues. The chain's CDR3 is CASSPGNYRRSTDTQYF. In DNA form, the CDR3 reads TGTGCCTCCTCGCCGGGTAACTATCGGAGAAGTACAGATACGCAGTATTTT.

This sequence joins TRBV27 and TRBJ2-5; TRBD1 aligns across 7 bases. CDR3 length: 16 residues. Germline values: CDR1 MNHEY, CDR2 SMNVEV (reference sequence). With V trimmed by 5 bases and J by 5 bases, 14 bases remained unmatched. CDR3 residues: CASSEQYRGRGETQYF. CDR3 nucleotides: TGTGCCAGCAGTGAACAGTACAGGGGCCGCGGGGAGACCCAGTACTTC.

The sample holds a few counts of this clone. CDR3: CASSQDEGTVIGYEQYF. In DNA form, the CDR3 reads TGTGCCAGCAGCCAAGATGAGGGTACGGTAATCGGCTACGAGCAGTACTTC. The V call is TRBV14, the J call TRBJ2-7; D possibly corresponds to TRBD2 (5 bases). Germline V CDR1 and CDR2: SGHDN, FVKESK. The CDR3 is 17 residues long. Trimming stripped 0 bases from V and 3 bases from J, with 18 bases between.

V is TRBV5-1 and J is TRBJ2-7, with 8 bases that match TRBD1. The CDR3 length is 13 residues. Germline CDR1 and CDR2: SGHRS and YFSETQ. Trimming at V came to 4 bases and at J to 2 bases, leaving 2 bases not matched to a gene. The DNA for the CDR3 is TGCGCCAGCAGCCAGACAGGGGCCTACGAGCAGTACTTC. The encoded protein is CASSQTGAYEQYF.

Only one count was recorded for this clone. The rearrangement uses TRBV9 and TRBJ2-2, with D possibly being TRBD1 (5 bases). Germline lookup yields CDR1 SGDLS and CDR2 YYNGEE. Between the trimmed V and J ends, which lost 3 bases and 13 bases, there was a span of 19 bases. The CDR3 contains 14 residues. The CDR3 nucleotides read TGTGCCAGCAGCGCCGACAGCGCCCATCTAGGGCTGTTTTTT. It specifies CASSADSAHLGLFF.

The chain has TRBV24-1 and TRBJ2-1; D not certain. The V gene's germline CDR1 is KGHDR and CDR2 SFDVKD. The CDR3 spans 12 residues. Deletions cut 3 bases from V and 6 bases from J, with 5 bases between. The CDR3 protein is CATSDPSNEQFF. The CDR3 DNA reads as TGTGCCACCAGTGATCCCTCCAATGAGCAGTTCTTC.

This clone has just one count. This chain uses TRBV29-1 with TRBJ1-2; 9 bases match TRBD1. V shed 7 bases, J shed 4 bases, and the junction held 10 bases outside the gene matches. The CDR3 covers 14 residues. CDR1 SQVTM and CDR2 ANQGSEA come from the germline V gene. The CDR3 DNA is TGCAGCGCTCTTGGGACAGGGAATATCTATGGCTACACCTTC. It translates to CSALGTGNIYGYTF. The entire variable domain, with the rest obtained from reference TRBV29-1 and TRBJ1-2, is as follows: SAVISQKPSRDICQRGTSLTIQCQVDSQVTMMFWYRQQPGQSLTLIATANQGSEATYESGFVIDKFPISRPNLTFSTLTVSNMSPEDSSIYLCSALGTGNIYGYTFGSGTRLTVV.

The CDR3 nucleotides are TGCGCCAGCAGCCATCCGGGACTAGCGTACTACAATGAGCAGTTCTTC. It is translated as CASSHPGLAYYNEQFF. The chain links TRBV4-1 to TRBJ2-1, with TRBD2 matching over 10 bases. The CDR3 runs to 16 residues. CDR1 is MGHRA, CDR2 YSYEKL, per germline. V gave up 3 bases and J gave up 3 bases; unmatched junction bases: 5.

The chain is built from TRBV4-1 and TRBJ1-4; 8 nucleotides match TRBD1. V gave up 0 bases and J gave up 4 bases; unmatched junction bases: 1. The length of the CDR3 is 15 residues. CDR1 is MGHRA and CDR2 is YSYEKL in the germline V gene. CDR3 DNA: TGCGCCAGCAGCCAAGATGGACAGGGTAATGAAAAACTGTTTTTT. Translating gives CASSQDGQGNEKLFF.

V and J are TRBV4-1 and TRBJ2-7; weak D call: TRBD2 (6 bases). V was pared by 3 bases and J by 2 bases, with 11 bases between. The CDR3 extends over 14 amino acids. CDR1 and CDR2 from the germline V gene are MGHRA and YSYEKL. CDR3 in amino acids: CASSQRGQAYEQYF. Written as DNA, the CDR3 is TGCGCCAGCAGCCAGCGGGGCCAGGCCTACGAGCAGTACTTC.

The gene calls are TRBV6-5 and TRBJ2-5; TRBD1 might be the D (6 bases). The CDR3 has 14 amino acids. CDR1 is MNHEY and CDR2 is SVGAGI in the germline V gene. The ends were cut back, 7 bases at V and 7 bases at J, with 19 bases in the middle. For the CDR3, the DNA is TGTGCCAGCATGATGGACAGCCCTCAGTGGACCCAGTACTTC. It encodes CASMMDSPQWTQYF.

The CDR3 DNA reads TGCAGCGTTCAAAGACAGAAGCTGGTGGATACGCAGTATTTT. Its translation is CSVQRQKLVDTQYF. The chain combines TRBV29-1 with TRBJ2-3, with D possibly matching TRBD1 (5 bases). Germline V lookup: CDR1 SQVTM, CDR2 ANQGSEA. This CDR3 spans 14 amino acids. With 5 bases removed from V and 6 bases from J, the gap between germline ends came to 18 bases.

This chain joins TRBV6-6 and TRBJ1-4; a weak D match, TRBD1 (5 bases). Per germline, CDR1 MNHNY and CDR2 SVGAGI (reference sequence). Trimming pared 2 bases from V and 3 bases from J, leaving 10 bases between. The CDR3 totals 15 residues. CDR3 residues: CASSYGAAANEKLFF. The CDR3 nucleotides are TGTGCCAGCAGTTACGGGGCGGCGGCTAATGAAAAACTGTTTTTT.

This clone occurred once. The chain has TRBV5-1 and TRBJ2-7, with 11 bases aligning to TRBD1. There are 15 residues in the CDR3. Per the germline V gene, CDR1 is SGHRS and CDR2 is YFSETQ. J was trimmed by 6 bases and V by 5 bases; bases with no gene match: 10. CDR3 residues: CASRPRDRGYSEQYF. For the CDR3, the DNA is TGCGCCAGCAGGCCCCGGGACAGGGGGTATTCCGAGCAGTACTTC.

The rearrangement links TRBV6-5 to TRBJ2-2; D perhaps matches TRBD1 (5 bases). The CDR3 length is 14 residues. V was clipped by 2 bases and J by 6 bases, with 10 bases between them. Looked up from germline, CDR1 is MNHEY and CDR2 is SVGAGI. In DNA, the CDR3 is TGTGCCAGCAGTTACGACGACAGCCCCGGGGAGCTGTTTTTT. Its translation: CASSYDDSPGELFF.

The rearrangement joins TRBV7-9 to TRBJ1-2, with D unresolved. V was pared by 5 bases and J by 7 bases, with 8 bases between. Per germline, CDR1 SEHNR and CDR2 FQNEAQ (reference sequence). This CDR3 spans 11 amino acids. The CDR3 reads CASSGYSGYTF. The CDR3 DNA follows: TGTGCCAGCAGCGGATACAGTGGCTACACCTTC.

This chain connects TRBV5-4 to TRBJ2-3; 7 positions agree with TRBD1. The CDR3 consists of 17 residues. V lost 4 bases and J lost 2; bases outside the gene matches: 13. Germline V gene lookup returns CDR1 SGHNT and CDR2 YYREEE (reference sequence). The CDR3 region has the DNA TGTGCCAGCAGCCCGGATGGATCAGGGGGTCACACAGATACGCAGTATTTT. Residues: CASSPDGSGGHTDTQYF.

The chain has TRBV7-9 and TRBJ2-7; D gene unclear. The germline V and J ends were trimmed by 5 bases and 4 bases, with 12 bases remaining between them. Per the germline V gene, CDR1 is SEHNR and CDR2 is FQNEAQ (reference sequence). This CDR3 has 13 amino acids. The CDR3, as DNA: TGTGCCAGCAGCCTTGGTACTCTTTACGAGCAGTACTTC. It yields the protein CASSLGTLYEQYF.

The count of this clone is one. This rearrangement joins TRBV11-2 to TRBJ2-3, with D tentatively TRBD2 (5 bases). V lost 5 bases to trimming and J lost 4 bases, with 19 bases between them. There are 16 residues in the CDR3. The germline gives CDR1 SGHAT, CDR2 FQNNGV. The CDR3 nucleotides read TGTGCCAGCAGCCTCGCGCTCGCTTCAGCGGCAGATACGCAGTATTTT. Encoded protein: CASSLALASAADTQYF.

The J gene is TRBJ2-2, the V gene TRBV25-1, with D tentatively TRBD1 (6 bases). Germline V CDR1 and CDR2: MGHDK, SYGVNS. The CDR3 runs 17 residues. Trimming removed 1 base at V and 0 bases at J, with 12 bases between. CDR3 loop: CASSEWGTGTNTGELFF. In DNA form, the CDR3 reads TGTGCCAGCAGTGAATGGGGAACAGGGACGAACACCGGGGAGCTGTTTTTT.

The V and J genes are TRBV6-5 and TRBJ2-7; the D gene is possibly TRBD2 (7 bases). Trimming shortened V by 2 bases and J by 5 bases, and 10 bases separated the two germline ends. The CDR3 is made up of 13 amino acids. Per germline, CDR1 MNHEY and CDR2 SVGAGI. The CDR3: CASSYGRDNEQYF. CDR3 sequence (DNA): TGTGCCAGCAGTTACGGGAGGGACAACGAGCAGTACTTC.

V usage is TRBV7-2 and J usage is TRBJ1-3; D may be TRBD1 (6 bases). V lost 8 bases to trimming and J lost 1 base, with 15 bases between them. Germline V gene lookup returns CDR1 SGHTA and CDR2 FQGNSA. The CDR3 runs 15 residues. As DNA, the CDR3 is TGTGCCAGCGGCCTGGGCCAGGGGTCTGGAAACACCATATATTTT. Translation gives CASGLGQGSGNTIYF.

This chain uses TRBV5-5 with TRBJ1-5, with a tentative D call TRBD1 (5 bases). V lost 0 bases and J 4 bases, leaving 11 bases between the germline ends. Germline V lookup: CDR1 SGHKS, CDR2 YYEKEE (reference sequence). The CDR3 totals 15 residues. The chain's CDR3 is CASSLGRAENQPQHF. The DNA for the CDR3 is TGTGCCAGCAGCTTGGGCAGGGCCGAGAATCAGCCCCAGCATTTT. Full variable domain (remainder filled in from reference TRBV5-5 and TRBJ1-5): DAGVTQSPTHLIKTRGQQVTLRCSPISGHKSVSWYQQVLGQGPQFIFQYYEKEERGRGNFPDRFSARQFPNYSSELNVNALLLGDSALYLCASSLGRAENQPQHFGDGTRLSIL.

This clone has only one observation. The V and J genes are TRBV6-7 and TRBJ2-7; 9 bases fit TRBD1. TRBV6-7 is designated an ORF whose function remains uncertain. V lost 6 bases and J lost 4; bases outside the gene matches: 10. The CDR3 length is 15 residues. This chain's CDR3 is CASSLSADRGYEQYF. In DNA form, the CDR3 reads TGTGCCAGCAGCCTATCCGCGGACAGGGGTTACGAGCAGTACTTC.

V and J are TRBV24-1 and TRBJ2-5; 10 bases map to TRBD2. The CDR3 is made up of 14 amino acids. The V gene end was trimmed by 9 bases and the J gene end by 1 base; junction bases not matched to a gene: 4. CDR1 is KGHDR, CDR2 SFDVKD, per germline. The CDR3 nucleotides are TGTGCCACCGGTAGCGGGGGGACCCAAGAGACCCAGTACTTC. It encodes CATGSGGTQETQYF.

The rearrangement uses TRBV28 and TRBJ1-4; TRBD1 is a possible D gene (5 bases). Germline CDR1 and CDR2: MDHEN and SYDVKM. The CDR3 length is 12 residues. Trimming cost V 5 bases and J 14 bases, with 15 bases left between them. CDR3 sequence: CASSLGTFGLFF. CDR3 bases: TGTGCCAGCAGTCTCGGGACTTTTGGGCTGTTTTTT. Full variable domain (remainder filled in from reference TRBV28 and TRBJ1-4): DVKVTQSSRYLVKRTGEKVFLECVQDMDHENMFWYRQDPGLGLRLIYFSYDVKMKEKGDIPEGYSVSREKKERFSLILESASTNQTSMYLCASSLGTFGLFFGSGTQLSVL.